The present entry profiles one T cell receptor beta chain with its context. Produced via immunoSEQ multiplex PCR; TCRdb's table is partial and in-frame only. The data hold more than 50,000 clones, with 88% observed a single time. The entry originates in a study of control samples from healthy donors and cancer patients. The V gene's germline CDR1 is MNHEY and CDR2 SMNVEV (reference sequence). The CDR3 is 12 amino acids. With 2 bases removed from V and 7 bases from J, the gap between germline ends came to 5 bases. The chain combines TRBV27 with TRBJ2-2; D not resolved. The origin of this receptor is a man in his fifties in good health. The source material was blood. As DNA, the CDR3 is TGTGCCAGCAGTTTAGGTGTCGGGGAGCTGTTTTTT. Its translation: CASSLGVGELFF.